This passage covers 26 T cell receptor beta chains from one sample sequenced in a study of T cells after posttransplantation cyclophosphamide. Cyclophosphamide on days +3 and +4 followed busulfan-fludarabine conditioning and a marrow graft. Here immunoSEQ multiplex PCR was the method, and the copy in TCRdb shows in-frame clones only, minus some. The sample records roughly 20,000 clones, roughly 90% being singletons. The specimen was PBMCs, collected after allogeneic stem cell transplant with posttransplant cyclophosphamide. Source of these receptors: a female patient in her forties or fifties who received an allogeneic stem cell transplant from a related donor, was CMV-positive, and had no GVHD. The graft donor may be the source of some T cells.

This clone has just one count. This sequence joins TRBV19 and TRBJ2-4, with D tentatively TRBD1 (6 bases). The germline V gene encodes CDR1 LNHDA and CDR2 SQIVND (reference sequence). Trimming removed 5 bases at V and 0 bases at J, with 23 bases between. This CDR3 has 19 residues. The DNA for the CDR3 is TGTGCCAGTAGTGCACTTTTGTTCAGGGGAGACTTAGCCAAAAACATTCAGTACTTC. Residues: CASSALLFRGDLAKNIQYF.

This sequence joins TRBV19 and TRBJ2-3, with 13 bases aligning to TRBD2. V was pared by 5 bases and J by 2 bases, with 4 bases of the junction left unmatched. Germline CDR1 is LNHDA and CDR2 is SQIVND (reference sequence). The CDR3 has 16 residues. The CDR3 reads CASSSGTSGITDTQYF. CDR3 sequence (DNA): TGTGCCAGTAGTTCCGGGACTAGCGGGATCACAGATACGCAGTATTTT.

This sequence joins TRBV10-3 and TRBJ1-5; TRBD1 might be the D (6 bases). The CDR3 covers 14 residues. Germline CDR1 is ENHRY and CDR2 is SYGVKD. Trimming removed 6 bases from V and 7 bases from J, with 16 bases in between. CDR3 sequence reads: CAISPGGGGQPQHF. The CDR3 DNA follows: TGTGCCATCAGCCCCGGGGGCGGGGGGCAGCCCCAGCATTTT.

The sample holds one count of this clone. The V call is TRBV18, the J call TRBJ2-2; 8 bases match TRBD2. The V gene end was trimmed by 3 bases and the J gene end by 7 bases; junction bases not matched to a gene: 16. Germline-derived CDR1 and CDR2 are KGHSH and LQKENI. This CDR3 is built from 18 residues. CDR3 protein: CASSPNDPGLGDHGELFF. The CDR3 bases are TGTGCCAGCTCACCGAACGACCCGGGACTAGGGGATCACGGGGAGCTGTTTTTT.

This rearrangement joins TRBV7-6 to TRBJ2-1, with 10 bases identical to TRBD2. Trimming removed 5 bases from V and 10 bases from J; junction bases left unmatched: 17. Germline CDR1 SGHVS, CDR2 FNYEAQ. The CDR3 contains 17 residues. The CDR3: CASSPVGGTSVPGEQFF. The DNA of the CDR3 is TGTGCCAGCAGCCCCGTCGGTGGGACTAGCGTCCCGGGGGAGCAGTTCTTC.

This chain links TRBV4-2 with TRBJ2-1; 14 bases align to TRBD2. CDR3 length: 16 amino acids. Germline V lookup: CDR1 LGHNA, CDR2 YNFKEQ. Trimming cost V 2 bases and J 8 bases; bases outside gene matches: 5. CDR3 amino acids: CASSQPGTSGSHEQFF. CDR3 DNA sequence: TGTGCCAGCAGCCAACCCGGGACTAGCGGGAGCCATGAGCAGTTCTTC.

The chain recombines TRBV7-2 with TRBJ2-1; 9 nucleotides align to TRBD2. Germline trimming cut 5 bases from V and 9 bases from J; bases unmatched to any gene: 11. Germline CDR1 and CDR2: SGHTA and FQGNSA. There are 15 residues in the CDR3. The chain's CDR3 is CASSDFPRGGGEQFF. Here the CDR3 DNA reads TGTGCCAGCAGCGACTTCCCCCGCGGGGGGGGTGAGCAGTTCTTC.

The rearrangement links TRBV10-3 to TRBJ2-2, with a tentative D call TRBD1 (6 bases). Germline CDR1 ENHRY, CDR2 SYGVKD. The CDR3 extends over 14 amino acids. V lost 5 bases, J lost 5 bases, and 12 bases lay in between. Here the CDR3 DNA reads TGTGCCATCAGTTTTTACAGGGATACCGGGGAGCTGTTTTTT. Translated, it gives CAISFYRDTGELFF.

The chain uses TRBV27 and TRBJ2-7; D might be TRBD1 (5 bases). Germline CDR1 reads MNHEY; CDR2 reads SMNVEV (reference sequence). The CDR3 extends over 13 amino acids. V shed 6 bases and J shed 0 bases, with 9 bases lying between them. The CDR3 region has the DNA TGTGCCAGCAGACGTACAGGCTCCTACGAGCAGTACTTC. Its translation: CASRRTGSYEQYF.

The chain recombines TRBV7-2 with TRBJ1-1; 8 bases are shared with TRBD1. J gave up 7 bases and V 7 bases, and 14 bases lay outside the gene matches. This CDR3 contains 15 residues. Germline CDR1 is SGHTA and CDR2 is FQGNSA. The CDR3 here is CASNPMDRDGHEAFF. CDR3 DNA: TGTGCCAGCAACCCGATGGACAGGGATGGACATGAAGCTTTCTTT.

CDR3 region: CASSLVAVGYNEQFF. As DNA, the CDR3 is TGTGCCAGCAGCTTAGTCGCGGTCGGCTACAATGAGCAGTTCTTC. The V and J genes are TRBV7-2 and TRBJ2-1; D gene uncertain. The CDR3 is made up of 15 amino acids. Germline lookup yields CDR1 SGHTA and CDR2 FQGNSA. The V gene lost 1 base and the J gene lost 3 bases, with 10 bases spanning the gap.

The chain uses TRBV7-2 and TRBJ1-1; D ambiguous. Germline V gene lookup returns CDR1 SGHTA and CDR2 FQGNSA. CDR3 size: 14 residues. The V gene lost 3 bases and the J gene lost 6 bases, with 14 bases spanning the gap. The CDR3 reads CASSLGSRGSEAFF. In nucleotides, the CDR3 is TGTGCCAGCAGCTTGGGCAGTCGTGGCTCTGAAGCTTTCTTT.

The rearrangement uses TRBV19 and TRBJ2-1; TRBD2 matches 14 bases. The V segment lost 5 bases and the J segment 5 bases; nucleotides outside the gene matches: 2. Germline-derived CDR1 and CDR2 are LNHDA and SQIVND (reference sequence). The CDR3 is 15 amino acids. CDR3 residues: CASSGGLAGDNEQFF. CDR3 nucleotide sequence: TGTGCCAGTAGTGGGGGACTAGCGGGGGACAATGAGCAGTTCTTC.

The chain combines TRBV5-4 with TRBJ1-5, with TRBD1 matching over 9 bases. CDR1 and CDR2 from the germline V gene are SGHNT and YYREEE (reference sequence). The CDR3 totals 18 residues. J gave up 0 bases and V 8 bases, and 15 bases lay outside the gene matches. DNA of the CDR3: TGTGCCAGAAGACTCCGGGACAGGGAAACTTATAGCAATCAGCCCCAGCATTTT. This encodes CARRLRDRETYSNQPQHF.

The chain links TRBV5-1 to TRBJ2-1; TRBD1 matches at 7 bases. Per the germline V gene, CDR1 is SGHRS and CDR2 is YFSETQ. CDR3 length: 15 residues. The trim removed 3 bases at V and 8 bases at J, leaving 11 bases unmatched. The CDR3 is CASSSDRVSGDEQFF. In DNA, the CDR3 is TGCGCCAGCAGCTCAGACAGGGTCTCTGGGGATGAGCAGTTCTTC.

The chain's CDR3 is CSGTKSNEQFF. The CDR3 nucleotides read TGCAGCGGAACTAAGAGCAATGAGCAGTTCTTC. The V and J genes are TRBV29-1 and TRBJ2-1, with D unresolved. V was shortened by 7 bases and J by 6 bases, with 10 bases between the two germline ends. Germline CDR1 SQVTM, CDR2 ANQGSEA. This CDR3 has 11 amino acids.

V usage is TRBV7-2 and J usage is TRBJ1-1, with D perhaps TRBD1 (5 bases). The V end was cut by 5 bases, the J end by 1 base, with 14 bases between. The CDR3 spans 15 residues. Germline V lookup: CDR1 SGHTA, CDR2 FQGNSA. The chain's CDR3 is CASSLKGFWNTEAFF. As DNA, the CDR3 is TGTGCCAGCAGCCTCAAGGGGTTCTGGAACACTGAAGCTTTCTTT.

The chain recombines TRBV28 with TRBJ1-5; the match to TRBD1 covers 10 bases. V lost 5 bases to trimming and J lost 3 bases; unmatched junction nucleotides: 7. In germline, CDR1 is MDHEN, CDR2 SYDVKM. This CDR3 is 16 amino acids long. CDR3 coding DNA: TGTGCCAGCAGTCCCGGGACAGGGGATTCCAATCAGCCCCAGCATTTT. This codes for CASSPGTGDSNQPQHF. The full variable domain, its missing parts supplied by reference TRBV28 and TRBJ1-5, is DVKVTQSSRYLVKRTGEKVFLECVQDMDHENMFWYRQDPGLGLRLIYFSYDVKMKEKGDIPEGYSVSREKKERFSLILESASTNQTSMYLCASSPGTGDSNQPQHFGDGTRLSIL.

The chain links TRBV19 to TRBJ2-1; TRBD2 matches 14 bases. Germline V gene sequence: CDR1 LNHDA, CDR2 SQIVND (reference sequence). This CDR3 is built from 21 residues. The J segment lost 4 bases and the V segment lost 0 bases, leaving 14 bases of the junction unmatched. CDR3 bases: TGTGCCAGTAGTATAGAAAGACCGGGACTAGCGGGAGTTGGGTTTTACAATGAGCAGTTCTTC. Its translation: CASSIERPGLAGVGFYNEQFF.

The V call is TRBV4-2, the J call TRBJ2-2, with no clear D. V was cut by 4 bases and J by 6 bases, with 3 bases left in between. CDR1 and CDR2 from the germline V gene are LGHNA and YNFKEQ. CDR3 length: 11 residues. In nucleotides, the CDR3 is TGTGCCAGCAGCCCTCCCGGGGAGCTGTTTTTT. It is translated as CASSPPGELFF.

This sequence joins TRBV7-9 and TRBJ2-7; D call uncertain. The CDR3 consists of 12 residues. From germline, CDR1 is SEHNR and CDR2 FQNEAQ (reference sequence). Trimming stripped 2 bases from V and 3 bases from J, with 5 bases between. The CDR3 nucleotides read TGTGCCAGCAGCTTATCCAGCTACGAGCAGTACTTC. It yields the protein CASSLSSYEQYF.

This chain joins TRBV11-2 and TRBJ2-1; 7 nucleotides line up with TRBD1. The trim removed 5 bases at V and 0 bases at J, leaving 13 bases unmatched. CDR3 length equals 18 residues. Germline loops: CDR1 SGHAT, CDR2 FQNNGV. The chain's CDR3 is CASSPSYSGTASYNEQFF. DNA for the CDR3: TGTGCCAGCAGCCCAAGTTATTCGGGGACAGCCTCCTACAATGAGCAGTTCTTC.

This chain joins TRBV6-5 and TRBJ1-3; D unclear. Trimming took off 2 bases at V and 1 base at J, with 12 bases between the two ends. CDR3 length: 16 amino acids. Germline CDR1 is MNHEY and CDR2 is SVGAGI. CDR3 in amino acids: CASSYLVGSSGNTIYF. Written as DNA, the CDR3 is TGTGCCAGCAGTTACCTTGTCGGGAGTTCTGGAAACACCATATATTTT.

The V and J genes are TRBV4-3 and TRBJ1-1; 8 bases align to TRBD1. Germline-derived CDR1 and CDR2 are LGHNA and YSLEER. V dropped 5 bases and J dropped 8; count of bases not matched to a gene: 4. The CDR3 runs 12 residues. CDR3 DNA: TGCGCCAGCAGCTCCACAGGGGGAGAAGCTTTCTTT. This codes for CASSSTGGEAFF.

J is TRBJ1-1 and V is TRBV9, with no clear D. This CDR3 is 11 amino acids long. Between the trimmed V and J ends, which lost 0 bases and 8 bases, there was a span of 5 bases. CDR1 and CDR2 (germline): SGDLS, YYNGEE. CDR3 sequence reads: CASSVGREAFF. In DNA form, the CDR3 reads TGTGCCAGCAGCGTAGGGAGGGAAGCTTTCTTT.

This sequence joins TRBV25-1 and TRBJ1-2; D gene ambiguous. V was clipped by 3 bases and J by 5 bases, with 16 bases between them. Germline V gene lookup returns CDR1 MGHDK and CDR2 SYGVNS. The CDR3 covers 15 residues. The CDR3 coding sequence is TGTGCCAGCAGTGACCCCAACAATCTCCCTTATGGCTACACCTTC. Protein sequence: CASSDPNNLPYGYTF.